Below are 31 T cell receptor beta chains sequenced from a single sample in a study of T cell responses to AZD1222 COVID-19 vaccine. The table came from immunoSEQ multiplex PCR; TCRdb's copy has only in-frame clones and leaves some out. Of about 110,000 clones in the sample, around 84% were seen once. The sample was peripheral blood, taken on day 0 of AZD1222 vaccination. These receptors were obtained from an adult in good health.

The chain uses TRBV6-5 and TRBJ2-1; 8 bases match TRBD1. The CDR3 length is 13 residues. Losses at the gene ends were 9 bases for V and 4 bases for J; bases not matched to a gene: 5. From germline, CDR1 is MNHEY and CDR2 SVGAGI. CDR3 residues: CARPDRDYNEQFF. DNA for the CDR3: TGTGCCAGACCGGACAGGGATTACAATGAGCAGTTCTTC.

This chain connects TRBV5-6 to TRBJ2-6; a weak D match, TRBD1 (5 bases). V was clipped by 0 bases and J by 12 bases, with 7 bases between them. The CDR3 length is 12 residues. Germline V gene sequence: CDR1 SGHDT, CDR2 YYEEEE. CDR3 sequence: CASSLGQGVLTF. In nucleotides, the CDR3 is TGTGCCAGCAGCTTGGGGCAGGGCGTCCTGACTTTC.

CDR3 in amino acids: CASTLREGQQFF. For the CDR3, the DNA is TGTGCCAGCACCTTAAGAGAGGGTCAGCAGTTCTTC. The chain is built from TRBV3-1 (or the pseudogene TRBV3-2) and TRBJ2-1; D may be TRBD2 (5 bases). V was trimmed by 7 bases and J by 11 bases, leaving 15 bases between them. The CDR3 spans 12 residues. CDR1 and CDR2 from the germline V gene are LGHDT and YNNKEL (reference sequence).

The CDR3 region has the DNA TGTGCCAGCACCGCCCTGGGCACTTCCTACAATGAGCAGTTCTTC. This sequence encodes CASTALGTSYNEQFF. The chain links TRBV28 to TRBJ2-1, with D unclear. V lost 7 bases and J lost 1, with 14 bases in between. The CDR3 has 15 residues. The germline V gene has CDR1 MDHEN and CDR2 SYDVKM.

This chain links TRBV11-3 with TRBJ2-2; tentative D call: TRBD2 (6 bases). The CDR3 is made up of 15 amino acids. Trimming stripped 6 bases from V and 2 bases from J, with 13 bases between. Germline V gene lookup returns CDR1 SGHNT and CDR2 YENEEA. The CDR3 loop is CASSKTGTNTGELFF. The CDR3 DNA sequence: TGTGCCAGCAGTAAAACCGGGACTAACACCGGGGAGCTGTTTTTT.

This clone was detected only once. The chain has TRBV18 and TRBJ1-1; unclear D gene. From germline, CDR1 is KGHSH and CDR2 LQKENI. Trimming stripped 2 bases from V and 1 base from J, with 8 bases between. The length of the CDR3 is 14 residues. CDR3 sequence reads: CASSPSLKNTEAFF. The DNA for the CDR3 is TGTGCCAGCTCACCATCACTTAAGAACACTGAAGCTTTCTTT.

CDR3 nucleotide sequence: TGTGCCACTAGGACAGGGGAAGAGACCCAGTACTTC. Residues: CATRTGEETQYF. The rearrangement links TRBV19 to TRBJ2-5; 9 bases align to TRBD1. V trimming: 10 bases; J trimming: 3 bases; junction bases outside the gene matches: 3. Germline V gene sequence: CDR1 LNHDA, CDR2 SQIVND (reference sequence). This CDR3 contains 12 residues.

V and J are TRBV18 and TRBJ2-7; no clear D gene. Germline assignment: CDR1 KGHSH and CDR2 LQKENI. V dropped 0 bases and J dropped 2 bases, with 5 bases sitting between them. The CDR3 length is 13 residues. CDR3 in amino acids: CASSPPGTYEQYF. As DNA, the CDR3 is TGTGCCAGCTCACCACCAGGGACCTACGAGCAGTACTTC.

This chain uses TRBV19 with TRBJ1-2; tentative D call: TRBD1 (6 bases). The CDR3 spans 14 residues. Germline V gives CDR1 LNHDA, CDR2 SQIVND (reference sequence). V lost 5 bases, J lost 6 bases, and 16 bases lay in between. CDR3 nucleotides: TGTGCCAGTAGTGCCAAGACAGGACCCCATGGCTACACCTTC. Translating gives CASSAKTGPHGYTF.

On this clone itself: The same CDR3 is also encoded by other DNA sequences in this sample. The CDR3 region has the DNA TGTGCCAGCAGCGTAGGACAGGGAGGACAGCCCCAGCATTTT. Translation gives CASSVGQGGQPQHF. V is TRBV9 and J is TRBJ1-5, with 7 nucleotides matching TRBD1. The ends lost 0 bases at V and 7 bases at J; junction bases unmatched: 4. Germline CDR1 is SGDLS and CDR2 is YYNGEE. The CDR3 contains 14 residues. The full variable domain, with the rest looked up from reference TRBV9 and TRBJ1-5, is DSGVTQTPKHLITATGQRVTLRCSPRSGDLSVYWYQQSLDQGLQFLIQYYNGEERAKGNILERFSAQQFPDLHSELNLSSLELGDSALYFCASSVGQGGQPQHFGDGTRLSIL.

This clone was picked up a small number of times. The chain has TRBV7-9 and TRBJ1-2, with D hard to call. The CDR3 extends over 14 amino acids. The V end was cut by 3 bases, the J end by 5 bases, with 13 bases between. Germline V gene sequence: CDR1 SEHNR, CDR2 FQNEAQ (reference sequence). The CDR3 here is CASSLPTFDYGYTF. CDR3 DNA sequence: TGTGCCAGCAGCTTGCCTACTTTCGATTATGGCTACACCTTC.

The chain combines TRBV13 with TRBJ1-6, with D possibly matching TRBD1 (6 bases). V was pared by 5 bases and J by 5 bases, with 25 bases between. This CDR3 is built from 19 residues. Germline V gene sequence: CDR1 PRHDT, CDR2 FYEKMQ (reference sequence). In DNA form, the CDR3 reads TGTGCCAGCAGCAGAGGGGGGCAGGTGCAGGGGAGGAATAATTCACCCCTCCACTTT. This gives the protein CASSRGGQVQGRNNSPLHF.

The genes are TRBV18 and TRBJ1-2; D gene unclear. CDR1 and CDR2 from the germline V gene are KGHSH and LQKENI. The CDR3 length is 16 residues. V was pared by 2 bases and J by 3 bases, with 16 bases between. CDR3 in amino acids: CASSPSYGSDHYGYTF. CDR3 bases: TGTGCCAGCTCACCATCGTATGGGTCAGATCACTATGGCTACACCTTC.

The chain employs TRBV5-1 and TRBJ1-3; D is perhaps TRBD1 (5 bases). The CDR3 runs to 15 residues. Trimming took off 1 base at V and 4 bases at J, with 12 bases between the two ends. Germline V lookup: CDR1 SGHRS, CDR2 YFSETQ. The CDR3 loop reads CASSLKQGVGNTIYF. The CDR3 DNA reads TGCGCCAGCAGCTTGAAGCAGGGCGTAGGAAACACCATATATTTT.

CDR3 in DNA: TGTGCCACCAGTGATTTCGTGCCCCAGGGGCCCCAGCATTTT. Translating gives CATSDFVPQGPQHF. The rearrangement joins TRBV24-1 to TRBJ1-5; tentatively, D is TRBD1 (5 bases). There are 14 residues in the CDR3. Deletions cut 1 base from V and 9 bases from J, with 12 bases between. The V gene's germline CDR1 is KGHDR and CDR2 SFDVKD.

The chain couples TRBV5-4 to TRBJ1-5, with D hard to call. The germline CDR1 and CDR2 sequences are SGHNT and YYREEE (reference sequence). The V gene lost 0 bases and the J gene lost 2 bases, with 6 bases spanning the gap. The CDR3 has 14 residues. The CDR3 coding sequence is TGTGCCAGCAGCTTGGGACCAGGCAATCAGCCCCAGCATTTT. Translated: CASSLGPGNQPQHF.

V and J are TRBV19 and TRBJ1-2, with D possibly matching TRBD1 (6 bases). Germline-derived CDR1 and CDR2 are LNHDA and SQIVND (reference sequence). CDR3 size: 11 residues. The CDR3 sequence is CADRLNYGYTF. DNA of the CDR3: TGTGCAGACAGGCTCAACTATGGCTACACCTTC.

This clone was counted only a few times. The chain combines TRBV6-1 with TRBJ1-5; D uncertain. V was trimmed by 3 bases and J by 7 bases, leaving 13 bases between them. Germline assignment: CDR1 MNHNS and CDR2 SASEGT. The CDR3 loop spans 14 amino acids. The CDR3 sequence: CASSEQTNWQPQHF. The DNA for the CDR3 is TGTGCCAGCAGTGAGCAAACCAATTGGCAGCCCCAGCATTTT.

The table lists this clone with a count of one. V usage is TRBV5-8 and J usage is TRBJ2-5, with TRBD1 as a possible D gene (6 bases). Per germline, CDR1 SGHTS and CDR2 YDEGEE. V was clipped by 4 bases and J by 2 bases, with 12 bases between them. The CDR3 contains 14 residues. CDR3 amino acids: CASSARTVQETQYF. The DNA for the CDR3 is TGTGCCAGCAGCGCCAGGACAGTACAAGAGACCCAGTACTTC.

The chain is built from TRBV28 and TRBJ1-1; D unclear. The germline V gene has CDR1 MDHEN and CDR2 SYDVKM. This CDR3 is 16 amino acids long. Trimming pared 8 bases from V and 0 bases from J, leaving 19 bases between. The CDR3 sequence: CASGSLGSFMNTEAFF. CDR3 nucleotide sequence: TGTGCCAGCGGGTCTCTGGGGTCTTTCATGAACACTGAAGCTTTCTTT.

V usage is TRBV7-2 and J usage is TRBJ2-1, with TRBD2 matching over 10 bases. CDR1 SGHTA and CDR2 FQGNSA come from the germline V gene. The CDR3 has 14 amino acids. V lost 5 bases and J lost 7; bases outside the gene matches: 5. The CDR3 bases are TGTGCCAGCAGCCCCCAGCGGGGGGGGAATGAGCAGTTCTTC. Translating it yields CASSPQRGGNEQFF.

J is TRBJ2-3 and V is TRBV11-3; 8 bases are shared with TRBD2. Trimming cost V 4 bases and J 3 bases; bases outside gene matches: 9. The CDR3 runs 16 residues. Germline V CDR1 and CDR2: SGHNT, YENEEA. The CDR3 DNA is TGTGCCAGCAGCTCCGCCGGGGGGGGTAGGACAGATACGCAGTATTTT. Protein product: CASSSAGGGRTDTQYF.

The rearrangement links TRBV5-5 to TRBJ1-1; D is unclear. V lost 4 bases and J 0 bases, leaving 7 bases between the germline ends. This CDR3 spans 13 amino acids. Germline V gives CDR1 SGHKS, CDR2 YYEKEE (reference sequence). The CDR3 reads CASSPFMNTEAFF. DNA for the CDR3: TGTGCCAGCAGCCCCTTCATGAACACTGAAGCTTTCTTT.

This clone was seen more than once but under ten times. The chain has TRBV5-1 and TRBJ1-2; TRBD1 matches 8 bases. The CDR3 length is 13 residues. The J segment lost 9 bases and the V segment lost 3 bases, leaving 7 bases of the junction unmatched. Germline CDR1 SGHRS, CDR2 YFSETQ. The DNA of the CDR3 is TGCGCCAGCAGCTCGGACGGACAGGGCCGCTACACCTTC. It translates to CASSSDGQGRYTF.

The V gene is TRBV5-4, the J gene TRBJ2-7; 10 bases are a match to TRBD1. With V trimmed by 4 bases and J by 5 bases, 9 bases remained unmatched. Germline lookup yields CDR1 SGHNT and CDR2 YYREEE (reference sequence). The CDR3 totals 15 residues. The CDR3 is CASSPQTGGVNEQYF. CDR3 DNA: TGTGCCAGCAGCCCTCAGACAGGGGGCGTCAACGAGCAGTACTTC. The full variable domain, in which reference TRBV5-4 and TRBJ2-7 provide the parts outside the CDR3, is ETGVTQSPTHLIKTRGQQVTLRCSSQSGHNTVSWYQQALGQGPQFIFQYYREEENGRGNFPPRFSGLQFPNYSSELNVNALELDDSALYLCASSPQTGGVNEQYFGPGTRLTVT.

V is TRBV7-2 and J is TRBJ1-5; 8 nucleotides line up with TRBD1. Germline CDR1 reads SGHTA; CDR2 reads FQGNSA. Germline trimming cut 4 bases from V and 6 bases from J; bases unmatched to any gene: 5. The CDR3 totals 14 residues. In DNA form, the CDR3 reads TGTGCCAGCAGCTCACAGGGGGGAAGTCAGCCCCAGCATTTT. Protein product: CASSSQGGSQPQHF.

This chain uses TRBV7-2 with TRBJ2-2; D unclear. This CDR3 spans 14 amino acids. The V end was cut by 5 bases, the J end by 4 bases, with 11 bases between. The germline V gene has CDR1 SGHTA and CDR2 FQGNSA. CDR3 protein: CASSVIQSTGELFF. The CDR3 bases are TGTGCCAGCAGCGTAATACAGAGCACCGGGGAGCTGTTTTTT.

The chain has TRBV13 and TRBJ1-1; the D gene is possibly TRBD1 (5 bases). V was shortened by 2 bases and J by 1 base, with 8 bases between the two germline ends. The CDR3 runs 14 residues. Germline V gene lookup returns CDR1 PRHDT and CDR2 FYEKMQ (reference sequence). The CDR3 loop reads CASSLRGPNTEAFF. The CDR3 nucleotides are TGTGCCAGCAGCTTAAGGGGACCGAACACTGAAGCTTTCTTT. Together with reference TRBV13 and TRBJ1-1, the CDR3 gives the full variable domain: AAGVIQSPRHLIKEKRETATLKCYPIPRHDTVYWYQQGPGQDPQFLISFYEKMQSDKGSIPDRFSAQQFSDYHSELNMSSLELGDSALYFCASSLRGPNTEAFFGQGTRLTVV.

This clone came up a few times. The chain carries TRBV6-1 and TRBJ1-4, with D unresolved. This CDR3 is built from 16 residues. V lost 2 bases to trimming and J lost 7 bases, with 17 bases between them. The germline CDR1 and CDR2 sequences are MNHNS and SASEGT. The CDR3 sequence is CASSESLVGSSEKLFF. The CDR3 nucleotides read TGTGCCAGCAGTGAAAGCTTGGTAGGGTCGAGTGAAAAACTGTTTTTT.

The gene calls are TRBV30 and TRBJ1-1, with 10 bases lining up with TRBD1. The CDR3 runs to 14 residues. The germline V gene has CDR1 GTSNPN and CDR2 SVGIG (reference sequence). Unmatched junction bases numbered 9, after V lost 1 base and J lost 10 bases. The CDR3 region is CAWSAVTGGVGAFF. Here the CDR3 DNA reads TGTGCCTGGAGTGCTGTGACAGGGGGCGTTGGAGCTTTCTTT. The full variable domain, in which reference TRBV30 and TRBJ1-1 provide the parts outside the CDR3, is SQTIHQWPATLVQPVGSPLSLECTVEGTSNPNLYWYRQAAGRGLQLLFYSVGIGQISSEVPQNLSASRPQDRQFILSSKKLLLSDSGFYLCAWSAVTGGVGAFFGQGTRLTVV.

V gene TRBV5-1 combines with J gene TRBJ1-4; 10 bases are a match to TRBD1. The CDR3 extends over 15 amino acids. The germline gives CDR1 SGHRS, CDR2 YFSETQ. V lost 2 bases to trimming and J lost 6 bases; unmatched junction nucleotides: 4. The CDR3 here is CASSFTGTGDEKLFF. DNA of the CDR3: TGCGCCAGCAGCTTTACCGGGACAGGGGATGAAAAACTGTTTTTT.